The sequence of this T cell receptor (beta chain) was determined in a study of PD-1 blockade in classical Hodgkin lymphoma. The ends were cut back, 4 bases at V and 3 bases at J, with 5 bases in the middle. CDR3 size: 12 residues. Germline V gives CDR1 ENHRY, CDR2 SYGVKD. TCRdb's copy holds only in-frame clones and misses some; the assay was immunoSEQ multiplex PCR. The profile shows some 93,000 clones, more than 80% of them singletons. Findings and caveats of the study: Significant TCR diversity gains by C4D1 occurred in CD4+ but not CD8+ cells.

Concerning this clone: Its specificity is unknown.

Time point specified: cycle 4 day 1 (C4D1), after 6 weeks of nivolumab. Every single patient, without exception, relapsed after autologous stem cell transplantation, and brentuximab vedotin exposure varied. The genes are TRBV10-3 and TRBJ2-3; the D is unclear. This receptor was taken from a human donor with classical Hodgkin lymphoma. Specimen: peripheral blood mononuclear cells (PBMCs), collected before the fourth cycle of nivolumab. Here the CDR3 reads CAISARTDTQYF. The CDR3 DNA is TGTGCCATCAGTGCCAGGACAGATACGCAGTATTTT.